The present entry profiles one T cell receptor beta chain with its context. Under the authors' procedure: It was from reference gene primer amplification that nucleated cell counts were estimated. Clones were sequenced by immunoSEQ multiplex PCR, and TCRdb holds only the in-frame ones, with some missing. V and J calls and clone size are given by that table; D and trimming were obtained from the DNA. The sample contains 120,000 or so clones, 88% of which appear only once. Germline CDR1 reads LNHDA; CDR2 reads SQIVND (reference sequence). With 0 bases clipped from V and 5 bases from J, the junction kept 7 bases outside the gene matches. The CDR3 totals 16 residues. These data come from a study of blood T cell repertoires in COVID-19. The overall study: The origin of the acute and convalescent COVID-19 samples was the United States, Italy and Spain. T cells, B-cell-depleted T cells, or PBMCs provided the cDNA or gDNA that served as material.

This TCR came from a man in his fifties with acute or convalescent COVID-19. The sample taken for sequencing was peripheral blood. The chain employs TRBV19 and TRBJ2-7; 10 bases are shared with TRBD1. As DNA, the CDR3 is TGTGCCAGTAGTATAGACCCGACAGGGGGCAGCGACGAGCAGTACTTC. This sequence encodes CASSIDPTGGSDEQYF.